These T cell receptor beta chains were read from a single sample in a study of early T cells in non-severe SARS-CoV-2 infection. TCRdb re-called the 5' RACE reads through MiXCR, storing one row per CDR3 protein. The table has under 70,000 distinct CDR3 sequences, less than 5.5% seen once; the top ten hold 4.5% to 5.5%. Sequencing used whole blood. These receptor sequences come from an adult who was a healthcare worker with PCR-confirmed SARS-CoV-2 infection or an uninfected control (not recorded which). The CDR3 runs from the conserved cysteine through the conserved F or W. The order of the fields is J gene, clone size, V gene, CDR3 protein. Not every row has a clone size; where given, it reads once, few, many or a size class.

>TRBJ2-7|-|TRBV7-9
CASSYGGAHYEQYF
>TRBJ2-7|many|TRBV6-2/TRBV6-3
CASSYSQGEQYF
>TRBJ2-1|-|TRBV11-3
CASSLDGLEDEQFF
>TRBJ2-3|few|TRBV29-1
CSVESLPDTQYF
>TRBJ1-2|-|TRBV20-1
CSASGQGTYGYTF
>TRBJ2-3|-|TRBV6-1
CASKEGWGTDTQYF
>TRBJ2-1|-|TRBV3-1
CASSQETSGRNNYNEQFF
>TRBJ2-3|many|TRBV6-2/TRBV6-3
CASRGSGGDTQYF
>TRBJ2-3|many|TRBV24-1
CATSDYQATSTDTQYF
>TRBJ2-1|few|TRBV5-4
CASSLFQGGTYNEQFF
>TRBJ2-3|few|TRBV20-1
CSAKTGGLTDTQYF
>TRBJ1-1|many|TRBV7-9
CASSLQGGQTEAFF
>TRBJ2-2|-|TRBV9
CASSVGGIGELFF
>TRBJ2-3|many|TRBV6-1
CASSRTKDSTDTQYF
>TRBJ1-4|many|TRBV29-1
CSVEKGGDEKLFF
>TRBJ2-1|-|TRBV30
CAWSASAGGLRDGEQFF
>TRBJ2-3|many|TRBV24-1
CATSAPTDTQYF
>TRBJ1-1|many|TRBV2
CASRSDTEAFF
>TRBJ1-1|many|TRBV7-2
CASSPSGGANTEAFF
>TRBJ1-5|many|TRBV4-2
CASSYSPDDNQPQHF
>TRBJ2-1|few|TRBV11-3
CASSLGPPMNNEQFF
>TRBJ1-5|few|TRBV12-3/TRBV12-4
CASSQSTVSNQPQHF
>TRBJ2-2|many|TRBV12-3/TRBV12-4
CASRAGTGTPSGELFF
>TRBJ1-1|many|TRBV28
CASSDRAEAFF
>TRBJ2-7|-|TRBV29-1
CSVEDSSRGDEQYF
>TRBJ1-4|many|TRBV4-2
CASSQGQEVPGREKLFF
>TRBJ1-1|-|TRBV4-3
CASSQDGDNTEAFF
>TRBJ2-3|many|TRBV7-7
CASSPSTKPDTQYF
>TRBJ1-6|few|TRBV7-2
CASSWGSSYNSPLHF
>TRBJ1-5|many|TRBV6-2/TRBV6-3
CASSYSLNQPQHF
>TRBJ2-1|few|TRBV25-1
CASSVARSYNEQFF
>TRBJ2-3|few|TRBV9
CASSFSGSTDTQYF
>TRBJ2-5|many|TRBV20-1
CSARYVSSQETQYF
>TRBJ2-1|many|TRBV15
CATSSGTGRRDEQFF
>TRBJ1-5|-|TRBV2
CASSERQINQPQHF
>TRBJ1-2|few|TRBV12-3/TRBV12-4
CASSLVQGTGYTF
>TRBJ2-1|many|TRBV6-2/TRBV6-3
CASSRLTSGRNAIHEQFF
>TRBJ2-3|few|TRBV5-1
CASSGPTGVRADTQYF
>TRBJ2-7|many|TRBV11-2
CASSTDPYEQYF
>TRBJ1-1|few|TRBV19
CASSTGQANTEAFF
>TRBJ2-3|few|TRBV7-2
CASSLVGTLASTDTQYF
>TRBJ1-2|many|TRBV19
CASSTTGGQGRLRYGYTF
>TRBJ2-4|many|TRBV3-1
CASSQGGGRDIQYF
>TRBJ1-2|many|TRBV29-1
CSVEYAQGIGYTF
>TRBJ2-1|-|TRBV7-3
CASSQGTSGLENEQFF
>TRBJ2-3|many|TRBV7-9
CASSLKDRGTTDTQYF
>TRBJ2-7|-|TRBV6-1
CASSEALRQGANEQYF